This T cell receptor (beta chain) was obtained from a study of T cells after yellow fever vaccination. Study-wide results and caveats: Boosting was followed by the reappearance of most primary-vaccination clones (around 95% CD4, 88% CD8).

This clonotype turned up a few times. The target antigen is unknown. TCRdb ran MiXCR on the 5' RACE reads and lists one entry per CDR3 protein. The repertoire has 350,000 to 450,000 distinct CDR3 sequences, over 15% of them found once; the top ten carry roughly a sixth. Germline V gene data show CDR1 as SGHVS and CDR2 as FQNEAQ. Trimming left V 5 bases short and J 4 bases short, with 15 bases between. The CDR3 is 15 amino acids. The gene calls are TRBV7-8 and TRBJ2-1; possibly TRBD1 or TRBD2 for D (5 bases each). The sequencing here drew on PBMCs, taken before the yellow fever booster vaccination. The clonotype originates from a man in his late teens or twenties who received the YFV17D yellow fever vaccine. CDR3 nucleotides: TGTGCCAGCAGCCCCGCCGGGGCTAAATACAATGAGCAGTTCTTC. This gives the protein CASSPAGAKYNEQFF.